This T cell receptor beta chain came from a study of glioma-infiltrating T cells. General study results and limits: Non-neoplastic patients had below-expected tissue-blood divergence, while all gliomas exceeded expectation.

CDR3 length: 14 amino acids. Germline V gene lookup returns CDR1 SGHAT and CDR2 FQDESV (reference sequence). Trimming stripped 9 bases from V and 1 base from J, with 12 bases between. Amplification of TCR alpha and beta CDR3 regions from RNA used iRepertoire nested multiplex PCR. TCRdb used MiXCR to reprocess the multiplex PCR reads, holding one entry per CDR3 protein. Here the sample spans 170,000 or so distinct CDR3 sequences, 43% being singletons. For this clonotype: The antigen remains undetermined.

The clonotype originates from a human donor with low-grade glioma or glioblastoma, undergoing nonglioma brain surgery, or in good health (not recorded which). The sample taken for sequencing was glioma tissue, nonneoplastic brain tissue, or PBMCs (not recorded which). This chain uses TRBV11-1 with TRBJ2-2; no clear D gene. CDR3 protein: CARSRAENTGELFF. CDR3 in DNA: TGTGCCAGAAGCCGCGCGGAGAACACCGGGGAGCTGTTTTTT.